The clone carrying this TCR beta chain was picked up many times. With TRAV- and TRBV-specific primers, first-strand cDNA was made, covering the alpha and beta chains. The PCR that amplified TCRs ran for 15 to 25 cycles, relying on a constant-region primer and a V-primer adapter. It was by in vitro transcription that isolated mRNA was amplified. Each CDR3 protein gets one entry after TCRdb re-called the reads with MiXCR. The sample carries roughly 60,000 distinct CDR3 sequences, under 30% recorded once. The data were obtained in a study of low-dose radiotherapy and immunotherapy resistance in tumors. Across the whole study: Cohort 1 was given 0.5 Gy fractions every 2 weeks, 6.5 Gy in total. Aspirin was administered orally at 300 mg daily for four cycles, commencing on cycle 1 day 1.

In germline, CDR1 is SNHLY, CDR2 FYNNEI. Trimming shortened V by 8 bases and J by 7 bases, and 23 bases separated the two germline ends. This CDR3 contains 15 residues. Specified time point: before trial treatment. The study gave donors nivolumab, ipilimumab, aspirin, low-dose cyclophosphamide and low-dose radiotherapy. The starting material was PBMCs, obtained before treatment. This TCR was sampled from a male donor with prostate cancer. The chain joins TRBV2 to TRBJ2-5, with D perhaps TRBD2 (6 bases). The CDR3 protein is CASLGGIRTTGTQYF. The CDR3 DNA reads TGTGCCAGCCTTGGGGGGATTCGGACAACGGGGACCCAGTACTTC.